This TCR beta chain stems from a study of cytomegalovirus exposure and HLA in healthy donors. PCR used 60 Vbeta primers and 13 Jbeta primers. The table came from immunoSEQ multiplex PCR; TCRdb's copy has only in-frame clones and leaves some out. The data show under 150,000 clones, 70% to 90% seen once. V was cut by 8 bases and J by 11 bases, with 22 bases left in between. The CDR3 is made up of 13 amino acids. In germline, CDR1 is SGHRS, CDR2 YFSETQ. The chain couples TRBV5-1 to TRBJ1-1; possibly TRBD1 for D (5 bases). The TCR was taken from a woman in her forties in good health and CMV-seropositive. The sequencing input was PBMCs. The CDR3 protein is CASKGEGGIGAFF. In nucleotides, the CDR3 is TGCGCCAGTAAAGGGGAGGGAGGGATAGGGGCTTTCTTT.